The 32 T cell receptor beta chains presented below share a single source sample, sequenced in a study of T cell responses to AZD1222 COVID-19 vaccine. Here immunoSEQ multiplex PCR was the method, and the copy in TCRdb shows in-frame clones only, minus some. The sample carries roughly 100,000 clones, around 91% recorded once. This specimen was peripheral blood, taken on day 0 of AZD1222 vaccination. These receptors came from an adult in good health.

This chain uses TRBV3-1 (or the pseudogene TRBV3-2) with TRBJ2-1; D possibly corresponds to TRBD2 (6 bases). The CDR3 has 14 residues. The V end lost 3 bases, the J end lost 4 bases, and 10 bases lay between the germline ends. The germline V gene encodes CDR1 LGHDT and CDR2 YNNKEL (reference sequence). CDR3 nucleotides: TGTGCCAGCAGCCAGTGGGACTTTTACAATGAGCAGTTCTTC. Its translation is CASSQWDFYNEQFF.

This chain connects TRBV5-1 to TRBJ2-7; a weak D match, TRBD2 (5 bases). Deletions cut 1 base from V and 7 bases from J, with 12 bases between. There are 13 residues in the CDR3. Germline CDR1 is SGHRS and CDR2 is YFSETQ. The CDR3 DNA reads TGCGCCAGCAGCTTGCAAATGAGGGATGAGCAGTACTTC. This sequence encodes CASSLQMRDEQYF.

The chain employs TRBV6-1 and TRBJ2-3; 11 nucleotides agree with TRBD2. The V gene's germline CDR1 is MNHNS and CDR2 SASEGT. The trim removed 4 bases at V and 1 base at J, leaving 4 bases unmatched. This CDR3 has 16 residues. The CDR3 sequence: CASSGKGLAGTDTQYF. CDR3 sequence (DNA): TGTGCCAGCAGTGGAAAGGGACTAGCGGGCACAGATACGCAGTATTTT.

V usage is TRBV3-1 (or the pseudogene TRBV3-2) and J usage is TRBJ2-3, with a weak D call TRBD2 (5 bases). Trimming cost V 0 bases and J 6 bases, with 7 bases left between them. The CDR3 sequence is 13 residues long. CDR1 is LGHDT, CDR2 YNNKEL, per germline (reference sequence). CDR3 region: CASSQDRGDTQYF. The CDR3 nucleotides are TGTGCCAGCAGCCAAGATCGGGGTGATACGCAGTATTTT.

The V call is TRBV9, the J call TRBJ1-5, with unresolved D. V lost 0 bases to trimming and J lost 3 bases, with 10 bases between them. The CDR3 is 15 amino acids. CDR1 is SGDLS and CDR2 is YYNGEE in the germline V gene. This CDR3 is CASSVGQEYNQPQHF. As DNA, the CDR3 is TGTGCCAGCAGCGTAGGGCAGGAGTACAATCAGCCCCAGCATTTT.

The chain employs TRBV15 and TRBJ2-7, with TRBD1 as a possible D gene (6 bases). CDR1 and CDR2 (germline): LNHNV, YYDKDF (reference sequence). This CDR3 is built from 14 residues. V shed 1 base and J shed 2 bases, with 9 bases lying between them. This CDR3 reads CATSRGGGAYEQYF. CDR3 DNA sequence: TGTGCCACCAGCAGAGGAGGGGGAGCCTACGAGCAGTACTTC.

The chain couples TRBV25-1 to TRBJ1-4, with D possibly being TRBD1 (6 bases). Trimming removed 3 bases from V and 7 bases from J, with 18 bases in between. Germline V gene sequence: CDR1 MGHDK, CDR2 SYGVNS. There are 16 residues in the CDR3. As DNA, the CDR3 is TGTGCCAGCAGTGAGGGTGGGACAAGAAGAGTTGAAAAACTGTTTTTT. This translates into CASSEGGTRRVEKLFF. Combining the CDR3 with reference TRBV25-1 and TRBJ1-4 gives the whole variable domain EADIYQTPRYLVIGTGKKITLECSQTMGHDKMYWYQQDPGMELHLIHYSYGVNSTEKGDLSSESTVSRIRTEHFPLTLESARPSHTSQYLCASSEGGTRRVEKLFFGSGTQLSVL.

The J gene is TRBJ1-2, the V gene TRBV5-1, with D uncertain. CDR1 SGHRS and CDR2 YFSETQ come from the germline V gene. The CDR3 sequence is 14 residues long. V lost 5 bases to trimming and J lost 4 bases, with 15 bases between them. The CDR3 protein is CASRQPGDPYGYTF. The CDR3 DNA is TGCGCCAGCAGACAACCGGGAGATCCCTATGGCTACACCTTC.

The rearrangement uses TRBV7-9 and TRBJ2-1, with 10 bases identical to TRBD2. The V segment lost 0 bases and the J segment 8 bases; nucleotides outside the gene matches: 7. The germline V gene has CDR1 SEHNR and CDR2 FQNEAQ (reference sequence). The CDR3 sequence is 16 residues long. The CDR3 sequence: CASSLAGASGGDEQFF. CDR3 sequence (DNA): TGTGCCAGCAGCTTAGCGGGTGCTAGCGGGGGAGATGAGCAGTTCTTC.

The rearrangement joins TRBV7-9 to TRBJ2-1; TRBD1 is a possible D gene (5 bases). The ends were cut back, 2 bases at V and 2 bases at J, with 7 bases in the middle. The CDR3 is 14 residues long. Germline V gene sequence: CDR1 SEHNR, CDR2 FQNEAQ (reference sequence). CDR3 nucleotides: TGTGCCAGCAGCTTACAGGGTCCCTACAATGAGCAGTTCTTC. Translated: CASSLQGPYNEQFF. Looking up the rest from reference TRBV7-9 and TRBJ2-1 gives the full variable domain: DTGVSQNPRHKITKRGQNVTFRCDPISEHNRLYWYRQTLGQGPEFLTYFQNEAQLEKSRLLSDRFSAERPKGSFSTLEIQRTEQGDSAMYLCASSLQGPYNEQFFGPGTRLTVL.

This chain uses TRBV11-1 with TRBJ2-2; maybe TRBD1 (5 bases). Germline-derived CDR1 and CDR2 are SGHAT and FQDESV (reference sequence). V lost 2 bases and J lost 11, with 15 bases in between. The CDR3 loop spans 14 amino acids. CDR3 sequence (DNA): TGTGCCAGCAGCTTAACCAGACAGAGTAAAGAGCTGTTTTTT. Protein product: CASSLTRQSKELFF. The variable domain in full, completed from reference TRBV11-1 and TRBJ2-2, reads EAEVAQSPRYKITEKSQAVAFWCDPISGHATLYWYRQILGQGPELLVQFQDESVVDDSQLPKDRFSAERLKGVDSTLKIQPAELGDSAMYLCASSLTRQSKELFFGEGSRLTVL.

The sample holds a few counts of this clone. This chain links TRBV9 with TRBJ1-2; a possible D gene is TRBD1 (5 bases). CDR1 and CDR2 from the germline V gene are SGDLS and YYNGEE. The CDR3 has 18 residues. Trimming took 0 bases from V and 0 from J, leaving 18 bases between them. The CDR3 sequence: CASSVVSFRGRPNYGYTF. The DNA of the CDR3 is TGTGCCAGCAGCGTAGTGAGTTTTAGGGGCCGCCCTAACTATGGCTACACCTTC.

The gene calls are TRBV18 and TRBJ1-6, with TRBD1 as a possible D gene (5 bases). CDR1 and CDR2 (germline): KGHSH, LQKENI. Trimming took 4 bases from V and 5 from J, leaving 9 bases between them. The CDR3 is 14 amino acids. CDR3 in amino acids: CASSQGADNSPLHF. Written as DNA, the CDR3 is TGTGCCAGCTCACAAGGGGCCGATAATTCACCCCTCCACTTT.

The chain is built from TRBV5-1 and TRBJ2-7, with a possible D match to TRBD1 (5 bases). V lost 2 bases and J 3 bases, leaving 9 bases between the germline ends. The CDR3 is 13 residues long. Germline V CDR1 and CDR2: SGHRS, YFSETQ. As DNA, the CDR3 is TGCGCCAGCAGCTTAGGCAGGGTCTACGAGCAGTACTTC. Translated: CASSLGRVYEQYF.

V usage is TRBV30 and J usage is TRBJ1-2; D remains unclear. The CDR3 spans 13 residues. V lost 1 base, J lost 3 bases, and 9 bases lay in between. CDR1 is GTSNPN, CDR2 SVGIG, per germline (reference sequence). The CDR3 nucleotides read TGTGCCTGGAGTGATCGTTCGGACTATGGCTACACCTTC. This encodes CAWSDRSDYGYTF.

The rearrangement joins TRBV29-1 to TRBJ1-1; no reliable D call. Trimming left V 6 bases short and J 2 bases short, with 10 bases between. Per germline, CDR1 SQVTM and CDR2 ANQGSEA. This CDR3 contains 12 residues. The CDR3 sequence: CSVRLGNTEAFF. The CDR3 DNA sequence: TGCAGCGTCCGACTGGGCAACACTGAAGCTTTCTTT.

This sequence joins TRBV6-5 and TRBJ1-1, with D perhaps TRBD1 (6 bases). V was trimmed by 2 bases and J by 2 bases, leaving 9 bases between them. Germline-derived CDR1 and CDR2 are MNHEY and SVGAGI. The CDR3 has 14 amino acids. The CDR3 nucleotides are TGTGCCAGCAGTTACGGGACACCCAACACTGAAGCTTTCTTT. This sequence encodes CASSYGTPNTEAFF.

This chain connects TRBV29-1 to TRBJ2-7; D is unclear. The CDR3 has 13 residues. Germline V gives CDR1 SQVTM, CDR2 ANQGSEA. Trimming took 6 bases from V and 3 from J, leaving 15 bases between them. CDR3 bases: TGCAGCGTCCGGTCCGGGTCTTACTACGAGCAGTACTTC. Encoded protein: CSVRSGSYYEQYF.

In its sample, this clone was seen once. The chain joins TRBV4-1 to TRBJ1-5; 10 bases align to TRBD1. This CDR3 comprises 16 residues. V trimming: 4 bases; J trimming: 1 base; junction bases outside the gene matches: 4. The germline CDR1 and CDR2 sequences are MGHRA and YSYEKL. The CDR3 sequence: CASSPRQGASNQPQHF. In DNA, the CDR3 is TGCGCCAGCAGCCCCAGACAGGGGGCCAGCAATCAGCCCCAGCATTTT.

This clone occurred once. The chain is built from TRBV7-2 and TRBJ2-1, with 8 bases matching TRBD1. V lost 3 bases, J lost 7 bases, and 5 bases stayed unmatched. The CDR3 totals 14 residues. Germline V lookup: CDR1 SGHTA, CDR2 FQGNSA. The CDR3 DNA sequence: TGTGCCAGCAGCTTTCCGGGACAGGCAAATGAGCAGTTCTTC. Translating it yields CASSFPGQANEQFF.

This clone turned up a few times. The genes are TRBV4-1 and TRBJ1-5; TRBD1 matches at 8 bases. The CDR3 consists of 16 residues. V lost 4 bases and J lost 6; bases outside the gene matches: 11. CDR1 is MGHRA, CDR2 YSYEKL, per germline. DNA for the CDR3: TGCGCCAGCAGCCTACGCCCGGACAGGGTTGGTCAGCCCCAGCATTTT. Residues: CASSLRPDRVGQPQHF.

The chain couples TRBV4-1 to TRBJ2-4; TRBD1 aligns across 7 bases. The length of the CDR3 is 17 residues. The germline V gene encodes CDR1 MGHRA and CDR2 YSYEKL. Trimming removed 0 bases from V and 9 bases from J; junction bases left unmatched: 14. The CDR3 DNA follows: TGCGCCAGCAGCCAAGAGGTGGGGAAGAGGGGGCTCGGCATTCAGTACTTC. Its translation: CASSQEVGKRGLGIQYF.

The chain recombines TRBV5-1 with TRBJ1-2; D may be TRBD1 (5 bases). Germline V gene sequence: CDR1 SGHRS, CDR2 YFSETQ. V shed 3 bases and J shed 3 bases, with 18 bases lying between them. CDR3 size: 16 residues. The CDR3 sequence is CASSSSGTGRDYGYTF. DNA for the CDR3: TGCGCCAGCAGCTCCAGCGGGACGGGGCGGGACTATGGCTACACCTTC.

This clone was detected a few times. V usage is TRBV19 and J usage is TRBJ2-1; D may be TRBD1 or TRBD2 (6 bases each). The CDR3 runs 15 residues. Germline loops: CDR1 LNHDA, CDR2 SQIVND (reference sequence). V lost 3 bases to trimming and J lost 8 bases, with 17 bases between them. CDR3 amino acids: CASSMVGGPSYEQFF. The CDR3 DNA sequence: TGTGCCAGTAGTATGGTGGGGGGCCCCTCATATGAGCAGTTCTTC.

In regard to this clone: At the DNA level, this CDR3 is encoded by other sequences in the same sample as well. The CDR3 DNA is TGTGCCAGCAGTTTAGAGTACACTGAAGCTTTCTTT. It encodes CASSLEYTEAFF. J is TRBJ1-1 and V is TRBV12-3 or TRBV12-4; D not certain. V was clipped by 1 base and J by 3 bases, with 3 bases between them. This CDR3 has 12 residues.

This sequence joins TRBV6-2 or TRBV6-3 and TRBJ1-2; tentatively, D is TRBD1 (6 bases). Trimming took off 5 bases at V and 5 bases at J, with 18 bases between the two ends. Per the germline V gene, CDR1 is MNHEY and CDR2 is SVGEGT. The CDR3 contains 15 residues. CDR3 loop: CASSTGSVGAYGYTF. The CDR3 DNA sequence: TGTGCCAGCAGTACCGGTTCCGTGGGGGCGTATGGCTACACCTTC.

This chain connects TRBV3-1 (or the pseudogene TRBV3-2) to TRBJ2-7, with a weak D call TRBD2 (5 bases). Trimming shortened V by 4 bases and J by 3 bases, and 13 bases separated the two germline ends. This CDR3 has 14 residues. Germline-derived CDR1 and CDR2 are LGHDT and YNNKEL (reference sequence). DNA for the CDR3: TGTGCCAGCAGCCTCACTAGTGGTGTCTACGAGCAGTACTTC. This translates into CASSLTSGVYEQYF.

The rearrangement uses TRBV7-9 and TRBJ2-3; weak D call: TRBD1 (6 bases). The CDR3 runs to 12 residues. Germline V gene lookup returns CDR1 SEHNR and CDR2 FQNEAQ (reference sequence). With 5 bases removed from V and 9 bases from J, the gap between germline ends came to 12 bases. The CDR3 region is CASSPGTPTQYF. CDR3 DNA sequence: TGTGCCAGCAGCCCAGGGACACCAACGCAGTATTTT. The full variable domain, completed using reference TRBV7-9 and TRBJ2-3, is DTGVSQNPRHKITKRGQNVTFRCDPISEHNRLYWYRQTLGQGPEFLTYFQNEAQLEKSRLLSDRFSAERPKGSFSTLEIQRTEQGDSAMYLCASSPGTPTQYFGPGTRLTVL.

V is TRBV7-8 and J is TRBJ1-2; D perhaps matches TRBD1 (5 bases). The CDR3 loop spans 16 amino acids. Germline assignment: CDR1 SGHVS and CDR2 FQNEAQ. V was pared by 5 bases and J by 2 bases, with 18 bases between. CDR3 DNA: TGTGCCAGCAGCAAAGGGGAACATTGGGGGAACTATGGCTACACCTTC. Its translation is CASSKGEHWGNYGYTF.

J is TRBJ2-5 and V is TRBV24-1; 8 nucleotides match TRBD2. V lost 4 bases and J lost 3; bases outside the gene matches: 9. The CDR3 sequence is 16 residues long. Germline-derived CDR1 and CDR2 are KGHDR and SFDVKD. The CDR3 loop reads CATSDTSGGDKETQYF. CDR3 nucleotides: TGTGCCACCAGTGACACGAGCGGGGGAGATAAAGAGACCCAGTACTTC.

V gene TRBV4-2 combines with J gene TRBJ1-5, with a possible D match to TRBD1 (5 bases). Trimming took 0 bases from V and 6 from J, leaving 9 bases between them. The CDR3 consists of 14 residues. Germline-derived CDR1 and CDR2 are LGHNA and YNFKEQ. The chain's CDR3 is CASSQDRVSQPQHF. CDR3 sequence (DNA): TGTGCCAGCAGCCAAGACAGGGTGAGTCAGCCCCAGCATTTT.

The rearrangement links TRBV19 to TRBJ1-1; no firm D call. Germline loops: CDR1 LNHDA, CDR2 SQIVND (reference sequence). CDR3 size: 13 residues. V lost 1 base to trimming and J lost 8 bases, with 11 bases between them. The CDR3 reads CASSIGPATEAFF. CDR3 nucleotides: TGTGCCAGTAGTATAGGGCCGGCGACCGAAGCTTTCTTT.